The 22 T cell receptor beta chains below all came from one sample that was sequenced in a study of early T cells in non-severe SARS-CoV-2 infection. TCRdb itself ran the 5' RACE reads through MiXCR, one entry per CDR3 protein. This table has about 90,000 distinct CDR3 sequences, approximately 12% appearing once. The sample in question was whole blood, obtained at baseline. Receptors were obtained from an adult who was a healthcare worker with PCR-confirmed SARS-CoV-2 infection or an uninfected control (not recorded which).

The chain is built from TRBV12-3 or TRBV12-4 and TRBJ1-1; 12 bases agree with TRBD1. The J segment lost 11 bases and the V segment lost 5 bases, leaving 6 bases of the junction unmatched. CDR3 length equals 13 residues. The CDR3 loop reads CASSEGQGAIAFF. CDR3 DNA: TGTGCCAGCAGTGAGGGACAGGGGGCTATCGCTTTCTTT.

This clonotype was seen only a few times. The chain recombines TRBV4-1 with TRBJ2-2; 7 nucleotides match TRBD2. The CDR3 has 17 residues. J lost 0 bases, V lost 2 bases, and 6 bases had no gene match. Per germline, CDR1 MGHRA and CDR2 YSYEKL. The CDR3 DNA sequence: TGCGCCAGCAGCCAAAAAAGGGACTACGCGAACACCGGGGAGCTGTTTTTT. It is translated as CASSQKRDYANTGELFF.

The V gene is TRBV7-2, the J gene TRBJ2-3; TRBD1 is a possible D gene (8 bases). The germline V and J ends were trimmed by 5 bases and 4 bases, with 13 bases remaining between them. This CDR3 has 14 residues. Germline V gene data show CDR1 as SGHTA and CDR2 as FQGNSA. CDR3 DNA sequence: TGTGCCAGCAGCCACAGGGGGAGGGCAGATACGCAGTATTTT. It is translated as CASSHRGRADTQYF.

The CDR3 loop is CASTKSPERRAYNEQFF. CDR3 DNA: TGTGCCAGCACAAAATCCCCTGAGCGGCGGGCTTACAATGAGCAGTTCTTC. V and J are TRBV2 and TRBJ2-1; TRBD2 is a possible D gene (5 bases). This CDR3 spans 17 amino acids. The ends were cut back, 7 bases at V and 4 bases at J, with 23 bases in the middle. Germline values: CDR1 SNHLY, CDR2 FYNNEI.

This chain joins TRBV12-3 or TRBV12-4 and TRBJ1-5; D gene ambiguous. Trimming removed 3 bases from V and 6 bases from J, with 12 bases in between. The CDR3 loop spans 14 amino acids. The CDR3 nucleotides are TGTGCCAGCAGTTTGAGCACTAGAGTTCAGCCCCAGCATTTT. Translating gives CASSLSTRVQPQHF.

This clonotype was detected many times. The chain employs TRBV24-1 and TRBJ2-7; 7 nucleotides agree with TRBD1. The CDR3 is made up of 12 amino acids. The trim removed 7 bases at V and 5 bases at J, leaving 4 bases unmatched. Germline CDR1 KGHDR, CDR2 SFDVKD. The CDR3 loop is CATSLTGNEQYF. The DNA of the CDR3 is TGTGCCACCAGCCTGACAGGGAACGAGCAGTACTTC.

J is TRBJ2-5 and V is TRBV11-2; the D is unclear. This CDR3 has 13 amino acids. Germline V gives CDR1 SGHAT, CDR2 FQNNGV. V was trimmed by 0 bases and J by 9 bases, leaving 11 bases between them. The CDR3 is CASSLDLGGAQYF. The CDR3 nucleotides read TGTGCCAGCAGCTTAGATCTCGGTGGGGCCCAGTACTTC. Full variable domain (remainder filled in from reference TRBV11-2 and TRBJ2-5): EAGVAQSPRYKIIEKRQSVAFWCNPISGHATLYWYQQILGQGPKLLIQFQNNGVVDDSQLPKDRFSAERLKGVDSTLKIQPAKLEDSAVYLCASSLDLGGAQYFGPGTRLLVL.

This clonotype was counted a few times. For the CDR3, the DNA is TGTGCCAGCAGCACCCGCCCCGGACTTAACTACGAGCAGTACTTC. It translates to CASSTRPGLNYEQYF. The V call is TRBV11-2, the J call TRBJ2-7; TRBD2 is a possible D gene (5 bases). The V gene's germline CDR1 is SGHAT and CDR2 FQNNGV. This CDR3 has 15 amino acids. Trimming took off 5 bases at V and 3 bases at J, with 17 bases between the two ends.

The CDR3 DNA reads as TGTGCCAGCTCACCACCGTTGGAAGAGACCCAGTACTTC. Translation: CASSPPLEETQYF. This chain links TRBV18 with TRBJ2-5; D is ambiguous. The CDR3 loop spans 13 amino acids. The germline gives CDR1 KGHSH, CDR2 LQKENI. V was shortened by 0 bases and J by 3 bases, with 5 bases between the two germline ends. The full variable domain, with the rest looked up from reference TRBV18 and TRBJ2-5, is NAGVMQNPRHLVRRRGQEARLRCSPMKGHSHVYWYRQLPEEGLKFMVYLQKENIIDESGMPKERFSAEFPKEGPSILRIQQVVRGDSAAYFCASSPPLEETQYFGPGTRLLVL.

This clonotype was seen only once. The chain links TRBV5-1 to TRBJ2-5, with 12 bases fitting TRBD2. CDR1 and CDR2 from the germline V gene are SGHRS and YFSETQ. The V segment lost 1 base and the J segment 4 bases; nucleotides outside the gene matches: 8. The CDR3 length is 17 residues. The CDR3 nucleotides are TGCGCCAGCAGCTTGATGCTAGCGGGGGGGCCCGGAGAGACCCAGTACTTC. This gives the protein CASSLMLAGGPGETQYF. The variable domain in full, with the rest retrieved from reference TRBV5-1 and TRBJ2-5, is KAGVTQTPRYLIKTRGQQVTLSCSPISGHRSVSWYQQTPGQGLQFLFEYFSETQRNKGNFPGRFSGRQFSNSRSEMNVSTLELGDSALYLCASSLMLAGGPGETQYFGPGTRLLVL.

This clonotype was counted only a few times. The chain couples TRBV9 to TRBJ1-2; the D is unclear. The CDR3 sequence is 16 residues long. Per the germline V gene, CDR1 is SGDLS and CDR2 is YYNGEE. The ends were cut back, 5 bases at V and 6 bases at J, with 23 bases in the middle. The CDR3 region has the DNA TGTGCCAGCAGTTGGCACCCTGACTTGAATCTAAATGGCTACACCTTC. Its translation: CASSWHPDLNLNGYTF. The complete variable domain, with remaining parts taken from reference TRBV9 and TRBJ1-2, reads DSGVTQTPKHLITATGQRVTLRCSPRSGDLSVYWYQQSLDQGLQFLIQYYNGEERAKGNILERFSAQQFPDLHSELNLSSLELGDSALYFCASSWHPDLNLNGYTFGSGTRLTVV.

There are many counts of this clonotype. The rearrangement joins TRBV2 to TRBJ2-7; D not certain. The CDR3 is made up of 14 amino acids. Germline CDR1 is SNHLY and CDR2 is FYNNEI. The germline V and J ends were trimmed by 8 bases and 0 bases, with 14 bases remaining between them. The CDR3 nucleotides are TGTGCCAGCTCTCCGACACCGTTCTCCTACGAGCAGTACTTC. It yields the protein CASSPTPFSYEQYF.

Many counts were recorded for this clonotype. V usage is TRBV5-1 and J usage is TRBJ2-7; D perhaps matches TRBD2 (5 bases). The ends were cut back, 1 base at V and 3 bases at J, with 14 bases in the middle. Looked up from germline, CDR1 is SGHRS and CDR2 is YFSETQ. The CDR3 spans 15 residues. CDR3 sequence: CASSLSPGMDYEQYF. CDR3 DNA: TGCGCCAGCAGCTTGTCTCCGGGGATGGACTACGAGCAGTACTTC.

This clonotype was seen only a few times. The CDR3 sequence: CASSKGGELFF. CDR3 coding DNA: TGCGCCAGCAGTAAGGGAGGGGAGCTGTTTTTT. The chain joins TRBV10-2 to TRBJ2-2, with D unclear. V dropped 5 bases and J dropped 8 bases, with 6 bases sitting between them. The CDR3 runs to 11 residues. Germline-derived CDR1 and CDR2 are WSHSY and SAAADI.

The chain uses TRBV24-1 and TRBJ2-1; TRBD1 is a possible D gene (6 bases). Germline-derived CDR1 and CDR2 are KGHDR and SFDVKD. This CDR3 has 15 residues. V lost 4 bases and J lost 8, with 17 bases in between. The CDR3 region is CATSEKVTGLHEQFF. The CDR3 nucleotides read TGTGCCACCAGTGAAAAGGTGACAGGCCTTCATGAGCAGTTCTTC.

J is TRBJ2-1 and V is TRBV5-4; D is ambiguous. The germline V and J ends were trimmed by 2 bases and 2 bases, with 14 bases remaining between them. The CDR3 is 16 residues long. Germline V gene lookup returns CDR1 SGHNT and CDR2 YYREEE (reference sequence). The CDR3 DNA follows: TGTGCCAGCAGCTTCCAAACCTACAAGGCCTACAATGAGCAGTTCTTC. It yields the protein CASSFQTYKAYNEQFF.

The genes are TRBV2 and TRBJ2-1; D may correspond to TRBD1 or TRBD2 (6 bases each). The germline CDR1 and CDR2 sequences are SNHLY and FYNNEI. CDR3 length: 15 amino acids. The CDR3 spells CATSASGGPYNEQFF. In DNA, the CDR3 is TGTGCAACCAGCGCCTCCGGGGGCCCCTACAATGAGCAGTTCTTC.

The chain has TRBV10-3 and TRBJ2-3; TRBD2 might be the D (5 bases). V lost 0 bases and J lost 5, with 6 bases in between. The CDR3 loop spans 13 amino acids. Germline CDR1 ENHRY, CDR2 SYGVKD. CDR3 nucleotides: TGTGCCATCAGTGAGTCGGGGAGAGATACGCAGTATTTT. Translation gives CAISESGRDTQYF.

J is TRBJ1-3 and V is TRBV6-6, with D perhaps TRBD1 (5 bases). The CDR3 has 16 amino acids. The V end was cut by 0 bases, the J end by 2 bases, with 11 bases between. CDR1 is MNHNY and CDR2 is SVGAGI in the germline V gene (reference sequence). The CDR3 sequence is CASSYSSQGPGNTIYF. The CDR3 coding sequence is TGTGCCAGCAGTTACTCGAGCCAGGGTCCTGGAAACACCATATATTTT.

This clonotype was picked up a small number of times. This chain joins TRBV6-5 and TRBJ1-3; no clear D gene. With 6 bases removed from V and 1 base from J, the gap between germline ends came to 7 bases. This CDR3 has 13 amino acids. CDR1 and CDR2 (germline): MNHEY, SVGAGI. The CDR3 DNA reads as TGTGCCAGCAGACTGACTTCTGGAAACACCATATATTTT. Translating it yields CASRLTSGNTIYF.

V and J are TRBV7-6 and TRBJ2-3, with TRBD1 matching over 8 bases. CDR3 size: 15 residues. J lost 0 bases, V lost 6 bases, and 5 bases had no gene match. The V gene's germline CDR1 is SGHVS and CDR2 FNYEAQ. The CDR3: CASSSGTGSTDTQYF. The CDR3 nucleotides are TGTGCCAGCAGTTCCGGGACAGGAAGCACAGATACGCAGTATTTT.

This clonotype was counted only a few times. V is TRBV6-1 and J is TRBJ2-3; TRBD2 matches 9 bases. The CDR3 has 16 residues. CDR1 and CDR2 from the germline V gene are MNHNS and SASEGT. V dropped 2 bases and J dropped 4; count of bases not matched to a gene: 7. CDR3 sequence: CASSETSGGWADTQYF. Written as DNA, the CDR3 is TGTGCCAGCAGTGAAACAAGCGGGGGGTGGGCAGATACGCAGTATTTT.